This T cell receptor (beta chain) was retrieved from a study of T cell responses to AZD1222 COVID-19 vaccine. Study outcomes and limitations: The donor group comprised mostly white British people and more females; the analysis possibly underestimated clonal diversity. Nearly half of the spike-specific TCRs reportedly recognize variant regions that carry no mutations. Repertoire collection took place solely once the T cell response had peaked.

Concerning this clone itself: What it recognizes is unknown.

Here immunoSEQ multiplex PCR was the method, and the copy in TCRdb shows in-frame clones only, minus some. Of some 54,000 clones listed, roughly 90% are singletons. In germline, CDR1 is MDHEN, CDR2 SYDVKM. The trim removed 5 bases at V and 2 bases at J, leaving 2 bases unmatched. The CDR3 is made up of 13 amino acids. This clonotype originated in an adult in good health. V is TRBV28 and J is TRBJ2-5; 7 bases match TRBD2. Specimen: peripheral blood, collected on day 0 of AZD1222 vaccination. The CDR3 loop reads CASSTAGQETQYF. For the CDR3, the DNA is TGTGCCAGCAGTACAGCGGGGCAAGAGACCCAGTACTTC. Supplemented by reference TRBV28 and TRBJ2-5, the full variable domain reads DVKVTQSSRYLVKRTGEKVFLECVQDMDHENMFWYRQDPGLGLRLIYFSYDVKMKEKGDIPEGYSVSREKKERFSLILESASTNQTSMYLCASSTAGQETQYFGPGTRLLVL.